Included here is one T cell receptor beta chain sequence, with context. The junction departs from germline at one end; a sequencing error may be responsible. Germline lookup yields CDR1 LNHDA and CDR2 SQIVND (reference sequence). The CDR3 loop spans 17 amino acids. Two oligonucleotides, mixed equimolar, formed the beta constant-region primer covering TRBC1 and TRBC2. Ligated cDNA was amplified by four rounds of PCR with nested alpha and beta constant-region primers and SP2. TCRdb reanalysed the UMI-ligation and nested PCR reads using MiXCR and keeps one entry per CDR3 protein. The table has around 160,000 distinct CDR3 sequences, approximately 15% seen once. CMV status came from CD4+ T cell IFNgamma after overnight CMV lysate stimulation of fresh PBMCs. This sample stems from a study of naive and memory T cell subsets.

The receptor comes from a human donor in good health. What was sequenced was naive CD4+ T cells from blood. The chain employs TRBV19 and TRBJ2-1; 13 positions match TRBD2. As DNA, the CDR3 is TGTGCCAGTAGTACTAGGACTAGCGGGAGCTGGTTGAATGAGCAATTCTTC. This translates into CASSTRTSGSWLNEQFF.